The 13 T cell receptor beta chains below come from one sample, sequenced in a study of T cell clonotyping in hematopoietic cell transplantation (dated by TCRdb to the early 2020s). Libraries were built with the immunoSEQ multiplex PCR assay. TCRdb re-hosts the immuneACCESS table, in-frame sequences only. Its copies lack some clones; in the studies checked, an unresolved V gene accounts for under half of them, and the cause for the rest is not known. The sample data list approximately 44,000 clones, and nearly 97% of these were observed just once. Of the sample, approximately 0.9% falls within the top ten clones. Specimen: peripheral blood mononuclear cells. These receptors originate from a young man in good health. Some clones in this sample may be carry-over from other donors' samples.

This chain connects TRBV4-3 to TRBJ1-1; the D is unclear. This CDR3 is 14 amino acids long. V was trimmed by 0 bases and J by 1 base, leaving 6 bases between them. The germline CDR1 and CDR2 sequences are LGHNA and YSLEER. CDR3 DNA sequence: TGCGCCAGCAGCCAAGAGTCCGCGAACACTGAAGCTTTCTTT. Protein: CASSQESANTEAFF.

The chain couples TRBV6-5 to TRBJ1-3, with a possible D match to TRBD1 (6 bases). Trimming pared 6 bases from V and 0 bases from J, leaving 12 bases between. This CDR3 is built from 15 residues. The germline V gene encodes CDR1 MNHEY and CDR2 SVGAGI. The CDR3 coding sequence is TGTGCCAGCAGCCGTGCAGGGGACTCTGGAAACACCATATATTTT. As protein: CASSRAGDSGNTIYF.

V and J are TRBV19 and TRBJ1-2; 8 bases agree with TRBD1. Germline V gives CDR1 LNHDA, CDR2 SQIVND (reference sequence). J gave up 4 bases and V 8 bases, and 6 bases lay outside the gene matches. The CDR3 consists of 13 residues. In nucleotides, the CDR3 is TGTGCCAGTGCGGACAGGGACGGCTATGGCTACACCTTC. The encoded protein is CASADRDGYGYTF.

The rearrangement links TRBV5-4 to TRBJ2-3, with D tentatively TRBD1 (6 bases). The germline CDR1 and CDR2 sequences are SGHNT and YYREEE (reference sequence). Deletions cut 5 bases from V and 2 bases from J, with 18 bases between. The CDR3 runs to 16 residues. CDR3 coding DNA: TGTGCCAGCAGTCAAAAATACGGGACAAACACAGATACGCAGTATTTT. As protein: CASSQKYGTNTDTQYF.

The chain combines TRBV27 with TRBJ1-2; 8 bases are shared with TRBD1. CDR1 and CDR2 from the germline V gene are MNHEY and SMNVEV (reference sequence). This CDR3 has 16 residues. The J segment lost 4 bases and the V segment lost 3 bases, leaving 10 bases of the junction unmatched. The CDR3: CASSLVSGGFSYGYTF. CDR3 bases: TGTGCCAGCAGTTTGGTGTCAGGGGGCTTTAGCTATGGCTACACCTTC.

This sequence joins TRBV6-5 and TRBJ1-3; the D gene is possibly TRBD1 (6 bases). CDR1 is MNHEY, CDR2 SVGAGI, per germline. V was cut by 6 bases and J by 7 bases, with 19 bases left in between. This CDR3 is 15 amino acids long. CDR3 sequence reads: CASSYRGGTLNTIYF. The CDR3 DNA sequence: TGTGCCAGCAGCTATAGGGGGGGTACTCTCAACACCATATATTTT.

This chain joins TRBV5-8 and TRBJ2-5; D gene uncertain. V was trimmed by 0 bases and J by 9 bases, leaving 15 bases between them. Germline CDR1 reads SGHTS; CDR2 reads YDEGEE. The CDR3 runs 14 residues. The CDR3 DNA reads as TGTGCCAGCAGCTTGGCTCTTTCAGAGAAGGCCCAGTACTTC. It yields the protein CASSLALSEKAQYF.

In DNA, the CDR3 is TGCGCCAGCAGCCAGGTGACAGGGGGCGTCGAGAATGAGCAGTTCTTC. The encoded protein is CASSQVTGGVENEQFF. The chain joins TRBV4-3 to TRBJ2-1, with 10 nucleotides matching TRBD1. Per germline, CDR1 LGHNA and CDR2 YSLEER. The trim removed 3 bases at V and 7 bases at J, leaving 9 bases unmatched. CDR3 length equals 16 residues.

The rearrangement links TRBV2 to TRBJ1-3; D call uncertain. Germline CDR1 reads SNHLY; CDR2 reads FYNNEI. The CDR3 covers 14 residues. V lost 7 bases, J lost 2 bases, and 12 bases lay in between. The DNA of the CDR3 is TGTGCCAGCAAGGAGGTGGGCGCTGGAAACACCATATATTTT. As protein: CASKEVGAGNTIYF. Filled out from reference TRBV2 and TRBJ1-3, the complete variable domain reads EPEVTQTPSHQVTQMGQEVILRCVPISNHLYFYWYRQILGQKVEFLVSFYNNEISEKSEIFDDQFSVERPDGSNFTLKIRSTKLEDSAMYFCASKEVGAGNTIYFGEGSWLTVV.

The table lists this clone with a count of one. CDR3 residues: CASSAGATGQPQHF. CDR3 in DNA: TGTGCCAGCAGCGCCGGGGCTACGGGTCAGCCCCAGCATTTT. The V call is TRBV9, the J call TRBJ1-5; D is possibly TRBD1 (5 bases). The CDR3 is 14 amino acids. Germline CDR1 is SGDLS and CDR2 is YYNGEE. Between the trimmed V and J ends, which lost 3 bases and 6 bases, there was a span of 13 bases.

The chain couples TRBV19 to TRBJ1-1, with D unresolved. Germline V lookup: CDR1 LNHDA, CDR2 SQIVND (reference sequence). The V and J ends lost 3 bases and 3 bases respectively, with 8 bases between them. The CDR3 covers 13 residues. The DNA of the CDR3 is TGTGCCAGTAGTATTAGCCGATACACTGAAGCTTTCTTT. Translating gives CASSISRYTEAFF.

This chain links TRBV5-1 with TRBJ1-1; D is perhaps TRBD1 (6 bases). CDR3 size: 15 residues. V was pared by 5 bases and J by 1 base, with 15 bases between. In germline, CDR1 is SGHRS, CDR2 YFSETQ. CDR3 sequence reads: CASSFHGGQNTEAFF. CDR3 DNA sequence: TGCGCCAGCAGTTTCCATGGGGGGCAGAACACTGAAGCTTTCTTT.

This clone was observed a handful of times. The chain joins TRBV30 to TRBJ2-5, with D uncertain. V was pared by 1 base and J by 2 bases, with 14 bases between. This CDR3 has 15 residues. The germline V gene has CDR1 GTSNPN and CDR2 SVGIG (reference sequence). CDR3 region: CAWSDPPQSQETQYF. The CDR3 coding sequence is TGTGCCTGGAGTGACCCACCGCAATCGCAAGAGACCCAGTACTTC.